This T cell receptor (beta chain) was sequenced during a study of T cells in Graves' hyperthyroidism and ophthalmopathy. Aged 18 to 65, the patients had hyperthyroidism that was newly diagnosed and had lasted under 2 months. Around 9.8 ml fresh peripheral blood yielded the PBMCs. This clonotype was seen only a few times. Germline V CDR1 and CDR2: SGHAT, FQNNGV. V gave up 5 bases and J gave up 2 bases; unmatched junction bases: 5. The CDR3 runs to 16 residues. RNA transcripts provided the source from which TCR beta CDR3 regions were amplified. With the HTBI primer set, the TCR CDR3 went through a first round of RT-PCR. Using its own MiXCR run on the multiplex PCR reads, TCRdb lists one record per CDR3 protein. The data contain roughly 420,000 distinct CDR3 sequences, around 16% of them singletons.

The chain is built from TRBV11-2 and TRBJ2-1, with 11 bases fitting TRBD2. The sequence was obtained from a woman aged 18 to 35 with Graves' hyperthyroidism. Sequenced: blood. The CDR3 region is CASSHGTSGTYNEQFF. The CDR3 nucleotides read TGTGCCAGCAGCCACGGGACTAGCGGCACCTACAATGAGCAGTTCTTC.